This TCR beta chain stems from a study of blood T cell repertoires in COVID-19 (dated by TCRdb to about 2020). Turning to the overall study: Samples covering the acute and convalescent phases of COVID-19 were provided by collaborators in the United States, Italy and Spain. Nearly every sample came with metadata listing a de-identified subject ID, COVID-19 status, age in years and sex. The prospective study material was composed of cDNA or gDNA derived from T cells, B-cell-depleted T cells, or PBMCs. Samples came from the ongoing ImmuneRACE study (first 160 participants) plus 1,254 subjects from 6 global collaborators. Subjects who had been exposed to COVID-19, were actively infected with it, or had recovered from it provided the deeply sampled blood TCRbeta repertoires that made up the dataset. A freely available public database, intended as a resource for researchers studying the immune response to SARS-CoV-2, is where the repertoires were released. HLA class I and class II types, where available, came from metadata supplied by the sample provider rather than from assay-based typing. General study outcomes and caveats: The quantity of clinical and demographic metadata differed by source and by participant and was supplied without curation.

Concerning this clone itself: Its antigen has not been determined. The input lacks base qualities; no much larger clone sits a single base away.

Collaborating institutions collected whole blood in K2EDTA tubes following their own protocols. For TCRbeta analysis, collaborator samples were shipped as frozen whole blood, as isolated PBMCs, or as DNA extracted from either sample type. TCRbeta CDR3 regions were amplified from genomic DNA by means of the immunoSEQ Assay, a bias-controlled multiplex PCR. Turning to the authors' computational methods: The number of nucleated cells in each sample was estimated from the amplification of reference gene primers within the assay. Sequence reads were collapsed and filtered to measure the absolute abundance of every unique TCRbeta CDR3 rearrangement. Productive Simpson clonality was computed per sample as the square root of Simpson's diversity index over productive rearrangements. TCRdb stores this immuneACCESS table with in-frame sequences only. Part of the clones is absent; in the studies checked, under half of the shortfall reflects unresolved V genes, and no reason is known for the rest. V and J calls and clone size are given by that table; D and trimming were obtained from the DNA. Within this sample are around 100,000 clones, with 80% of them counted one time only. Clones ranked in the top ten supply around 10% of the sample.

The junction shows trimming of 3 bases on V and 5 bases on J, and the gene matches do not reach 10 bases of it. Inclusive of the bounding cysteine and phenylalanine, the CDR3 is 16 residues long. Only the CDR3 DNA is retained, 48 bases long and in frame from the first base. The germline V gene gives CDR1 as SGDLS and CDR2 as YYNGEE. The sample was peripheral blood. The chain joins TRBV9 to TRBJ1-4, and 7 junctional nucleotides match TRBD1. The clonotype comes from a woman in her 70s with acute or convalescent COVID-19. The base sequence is TGTGCCAGCAGCGCCACCCCCGGGACAGTAAATGAAAAACTGTTTTTT. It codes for CASSATPGTVNEKLFF. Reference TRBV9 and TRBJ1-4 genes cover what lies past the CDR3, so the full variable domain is DSGVTQTPKHLITATGQRVTLRCSPRSGDLSVYWYQQSLDQGLQFLIQYYNGEERAKGNILERFSAQQFPDLHSELNLSSLELGDSALYFCASSATPGTVNEKLFFGSGTQLSVL.